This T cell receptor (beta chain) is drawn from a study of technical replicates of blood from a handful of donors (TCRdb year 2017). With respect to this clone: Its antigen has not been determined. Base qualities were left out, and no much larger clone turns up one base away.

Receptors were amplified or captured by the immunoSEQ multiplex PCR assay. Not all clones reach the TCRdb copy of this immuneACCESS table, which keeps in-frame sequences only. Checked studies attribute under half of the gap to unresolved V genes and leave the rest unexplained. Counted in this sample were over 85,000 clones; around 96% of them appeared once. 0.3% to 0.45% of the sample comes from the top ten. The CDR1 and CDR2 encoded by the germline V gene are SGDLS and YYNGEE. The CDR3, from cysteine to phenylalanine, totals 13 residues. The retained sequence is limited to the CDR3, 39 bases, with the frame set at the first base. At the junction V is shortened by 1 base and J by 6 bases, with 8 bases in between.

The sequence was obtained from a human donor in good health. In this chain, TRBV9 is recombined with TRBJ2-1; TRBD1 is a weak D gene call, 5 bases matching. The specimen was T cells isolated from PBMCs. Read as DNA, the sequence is TGTGCCAGCAGCGTACAGGGTATCAATGAGCAGTTCTTC. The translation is CASSVQGINEQFF.